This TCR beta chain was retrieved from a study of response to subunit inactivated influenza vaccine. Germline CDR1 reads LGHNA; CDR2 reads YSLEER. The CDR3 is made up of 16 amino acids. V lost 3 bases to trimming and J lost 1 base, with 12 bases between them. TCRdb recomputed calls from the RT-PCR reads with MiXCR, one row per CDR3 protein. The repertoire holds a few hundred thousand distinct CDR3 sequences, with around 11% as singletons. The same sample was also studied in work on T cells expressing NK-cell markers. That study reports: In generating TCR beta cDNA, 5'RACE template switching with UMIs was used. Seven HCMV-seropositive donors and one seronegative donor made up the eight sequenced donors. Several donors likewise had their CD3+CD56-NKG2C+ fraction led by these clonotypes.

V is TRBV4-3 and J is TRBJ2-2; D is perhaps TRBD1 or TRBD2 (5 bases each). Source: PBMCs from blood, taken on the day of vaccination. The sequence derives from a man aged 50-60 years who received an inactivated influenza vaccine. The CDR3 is CASSHAGTRNTGELFF. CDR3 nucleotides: TGCGCCAGCAGCCACGCCGGGACGAGGAACACCGGGGAGCTGTTTTTT.